These 19 T cell receptor beta chains were all obtained from the same sample, sequenced in a study of blood T cell repertoires in COVID-19. Some clones are missing from TCRdb's copy, which holds only in-frame ones; the method was immunoSEQ multiplex PCR. This sample yields 110,000 or so clones, of which 60% to 85% are seen a single time; roughly 5.6% belongs to the top ten. Sequencing input: peripheral blood. All receptors derive from a man between 65 and 85 years old with acute or convalescent COVID-19.

This clone was observed once. CDR3 sequence (DNA): TGTGCCAGCAGTGAACAGGATCTAGCCAAAAACATTCAGTACTTC. This gives the protein CASSEQDLAKNIQYF. The chain combines TRBV28 with TRBJ2-4, with a weak D call TRBD1 (5 bases). CDR3 length: 15 amino acids. V was trimmed by 5 bases and J by 0 bases, leaving 11 bases between them. Per the germline V gene, CDR1 is MDHEN and CDR2 is SYDVKM.

The chain uses TRBV28 and TRBJ2-1; D possibly corresponds to TRBD2 (6 bases). V lost 6 bases, J lost 0 bases, and 9 bases lay in between. Germline CDR1 is MDHEN and CDR2 is SYDVKM. The CDR3 is 14 residues long. The CDR3 DNA reads TGTGCCAGCAGGGACGGGAGCTCCTACAATGAGCAGTTCTTC. Protein product: CASRDGSSYNEQFF.

V is TRBV3-1 (or the pseudogene TRBV3-2) and J is TRBJ1-2, with TRBD1 as a possible D gene (5 bases). This CDR3 spans 13 amino acids. The ends were cut back, 3 bases at V and 1 base at J, with 6 bases in the middle. Germline CDR1 LGHDT, CDR2 YNNKEL (reference sequence). CDR3 bases: TGTGCCAGCAGCCAGGGGCTTAACTATGGCTACACCTTC. Translation: CASSQGLNYGYTF.

This chain joins TRBV12-3 or TRBV12-4 and TRBJ2-1, with TRBD2 as a possible D gene (6 bases). V was clipped by 7 bases and J by 7 bases, with 14 bases between them. This CDR3 has 13 amino acids. In DNA form, the CDR3 reads TGTGCCAGCAAAGGCGGAGGGCGTAATGAGCAGTTCTTC. It yields the protein CASKGGGRNEQFF.

The CDR3 loop is CASSLPSNSPNTGELFF. For the CDR3, the DNA is TGTGCCAGCAGCTTACCCTCTAACTCCCCGAACACCGGGGAGCTGTTTTTT. The V gene is TRBV7-3, the J gene TRBJ2-2; the D is unclear. V was trimmed by 2 bases and J by 0 bases, leaving 13 bases between them. The CDR3 sequence is 17 residues long. The V gene's germline CDR1 is SGHTA and CDR2 FQGTGA.

Ten or more counts support this clone. The V and J genes are TRBV11-2 and TRBJ2-5; D is unclear. The CDR3 is 12 amino acids. Trimming left V 5 bases short and J 5 bases short, with 9 bases between. Germline CDR1 is SGHAT and CDR2 is FQNNGV. In nucleotides, the CDR3 is TGTGCCAGCAGCCGTCTATTGGAGACCCAGTACTTC. Encoded protein: CASSRLLETQYF.

The chain joins TRBV29-1 to TRBJ2-5; 7 nucleotides agree with TRBD1. V was clipped by 0 bases and J by 1 base; unmatched bases: 8. Per germline, CDR1 SQVTM and CDR2 ANQGSEA. The CDR3 loop spans 16 amino acids. The CDR3 nucleotides read TGCAGCGTTGAAGACGCCGGGACAGCGCCCCAAGAGACCCAGTACTTC. It yields the protein CSVEDAGTAPQETQYF. Drawing the rest from reference TRBV29-1 and TRBJ2-5, the complete variable domain is SAVISQKPSRDICQRGTSLTIQCQVDSQVTMMFWYRQQPGQSLTLIATANQGSEATYESGFVIDKFPISRPNLTFSTLTVSNMSPEDSSIYLCSVEDAGTAPQETQYFGPGTRLLVL.

The rearrangement joins TRBV5-1 to TRBJ1-1; D is perhaps TRBD1 (6 bases). V lost 4 bases, J lost 0 bases, and 10 bases lay in between. Germline CDR1 reads SGHRS; CDR2 reads YFSETQ. The length of the CDR3 is 14 residues. CDR3 DNA sequence: TGCGCCAGCAGCCTACAGGGAGTGAACACTGAAGCTTTCTTT. This codes for CASSLQGVNTEAFF.

The chain employs TRBV3-1 (or the pseudogene TRBV3-2) and TRBJ2-7; 8 positions agree with TRBD1. This CDR3 contains 14 residues. V lost 3 bases, J lost 6 bases, and 7 bases stayed unmatched. Per the germline V gene, CDR1 is LGHDT and CDR2 is YNNKEL (reference sequence). The CDR3: CASSQDRVRREQYF. In DNA, the CDR3 is TGTGCCAGCAGCCAGGACAGGGTTCGTCGCGAGCAGTACTTC.

The genes are TRBV6-2 or TRBV6-3 and TRBJ2-7; 8 bases are a match to TRBD2. CDR1 is MNHEY and CDR2 is SVGEGT in the germline V gene. The trim removed 2 bases at V and 4 bases at J, leaving 4 bases unmatched. CDR3 size: 14 residues. The DNA for the CDR3 is TGTGCCAGCAGTTACCTAGGACTAGCTTACGAGCAGTACTTC. Amino acids: CASSYLGLAYEQYF.

V gene TRBV25-1 combines with J gene TRBJ2-5; 10 bases agree with TRBD1. Germline V CDR1 and CDR2: MGHDK, SYGVNS. After removal of 4 bases from V and 4 bases from J, the junction contained 3 bases not matched to a gene. The length of the CDR3 is 14 residues. The CDR3 DNA sequence: TGTGCCAGCAGTGCGGGACAGGGGCGAGAGACCCAGTACTTC. Its translation is CASSAGQGRETQYF.

Remarks on this clone: One end of the junction fails to match germline, which may point to a read error. The rearrangement joins TRBV18 to TRBJ2-3, with 8 bases identical to TRBD2. Germline V gives CDR1 KGHSH, CDR2 LQKENI. This CDR3 is built from 20 residues. The CDR3 sequence: CARSPRRRGGARRSTDTQYF. CDR3 DNA: TGTGCCCGCTCCCCCCGCCGTCGGGGGGGGGCCCGTCGTTCCACAGATACGCAGTATTTT.

The chain uses TRBV19 and TRBJ2-1; 9 nucleotides match TRBD2. The CDR3 covers 14 residues. V trimming: 6 bases; J trimming: 2 bases; junction bases outside the gene matches: 2. CDR1 and CDR2 from the germline V gene are LNHDA and SQIVND (reference sequence). CDR3 DNA sequence: TGTGCCAGTAGCCGCGGGGGGGCCTACAATGAGCAGTTCTTC. It is translated as CASSRGGAYNEQFF.

V usage is TRBV2 and J usage is TRBJ2-7, with D maybe TRBD2 (5 bases). V was pared by 4 bases and J by 4 bases, with 11 bases between. The CDR3 spans 13 residues. Germline CDR1 and CDR2: SNHLY and FYNNEI. CDR3: CASSVVASYEQYF. Here the CDR3 DNA reads TGTGCCAGCAGTGTGGTAGCGTCGTACGAGCAGTACTTC.

This clone was seen a single time. J is TRBJ2-7 and V is TRBV6-2 or TRBV6-3, with a possible D match to TRBD1 (5 bases). Trimming took off 5 bases at V and 2 bases at J, with 22 bases between the two ends. The germline gives CDR1 MNHEY, CDR2 SVGEGT. The CDR3 has 17 amino acids. The CDR3 loop is CASSTSIEYRPAYEQYF. The CDR3 DNA sequence: TGTGCCAGCAGTACATCTATTGAATACAGGCCGGCCTACGAGCAGTACTTC.

The chain joins TRBV4-2 to TRBJ2-7; weak D call: TRBD2 (5 bases). The CDR3 covers 15 residues. CDR1 is LGHNA, CDR2 YNFKEQ, per germline. The V end was cut by 0 bases, the J end by 1 base, with 10 bases between. As DNA, the CDR3 is TGTGCCAGCAGCCAAGATCGGAGGCCATCCTACGAGCAGTACTTC. It specifies CASSQDRRPSYEQYF.

The V and J genes are TRBV3-1 (or the pseudogene TRBV3-2) and TRBJ1-6; D possibly corresponds to TRBD1 (5 bases). The CDR3 contains 15 residues. Per the germline V gene, CDR1 is LGHDT and CDR2 is YNNKEL (reference sequence). V was pared by 1 base and J by 7 bases, with 11 bases between. CDR3 coding DNA: TGTGCCAGCAGCCAAGGCGGGGCGGGGAATTCACCCCTCCACTTT. This encodes CASSQGGAGNSPLHF.

The gene calls are TRBV18 and TRBJ2-7; 8 bases are shared with TRBD1. V lost 2 bases, J lost 2 bases, and 5 bases stayed unmatched. Germline V gene sequence: CDR1 KGHSH, CDR2 LQKENI. CDR3 length: 15 residues. The CDR3 protein is CASSPGQGVTYEQYF. In DNA form, the CDR3 reads TGTGCCAGCTCACCAGGACAGGGAGTAACCTACGAGCAGTACTTC.

DNA of the CDR3: TGTGCCAGCAGTTCCGGACAGGGGGATGCTGAAGCTTTCTTT. This translates into CASSSGQGDAEAFF. V and J are TRBV6-5 and TRBJ1-1, with 10 bases aligning to TRBD1. The CDR3 covers 14 residues. V trimming: 4 bases; J trimming: 6 bases; junction bases outside the gene matches: 5. CDR1 is MNHEY, CDR2 SVGAGI, per germline.